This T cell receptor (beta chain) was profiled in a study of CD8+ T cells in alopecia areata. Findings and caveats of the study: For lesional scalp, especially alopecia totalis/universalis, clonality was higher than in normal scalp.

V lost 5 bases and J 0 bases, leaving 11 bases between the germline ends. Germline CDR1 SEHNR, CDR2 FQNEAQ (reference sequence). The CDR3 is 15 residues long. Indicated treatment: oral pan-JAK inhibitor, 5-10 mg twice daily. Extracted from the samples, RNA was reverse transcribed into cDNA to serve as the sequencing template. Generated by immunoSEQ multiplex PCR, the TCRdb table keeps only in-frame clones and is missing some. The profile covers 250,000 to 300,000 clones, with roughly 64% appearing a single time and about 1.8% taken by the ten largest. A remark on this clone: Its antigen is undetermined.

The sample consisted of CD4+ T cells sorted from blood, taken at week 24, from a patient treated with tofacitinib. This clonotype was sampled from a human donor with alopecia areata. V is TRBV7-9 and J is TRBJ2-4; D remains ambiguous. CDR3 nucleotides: TGTGCCAGCAGCCCAGAGTTCATAGCCAAAAACATTCAGTACTTC. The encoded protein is CASSPEFIAKNIQYF.